Shown below are 13 T cell receptor beta chains from a single sample sequenced in a study of blood T cells in healthy people across ages. Alongside a J-beta primer mix, a sample-barcoded 5' primer served in a second PCR lasting roughly 6 to 11 cycles. Via MiXCR, TCRdb re-called the 5' RACE reads, giving one row per CDR3 protein. The table lists around 2 million distinct CDR3 sequences, around 40% of them singletons. The sample taken for sequencing was blood. The receptors derive from a human donor in good health.

This clonotype was recorded a few times. Written as DNA, the CDR3 is TGTGCCAGCAGCCGTACCTTAGGGAACACAGATACGCAGTATTTT. Translation gives CASSRTLGNTDTQYF. V usage is TRBV11-2 and J usage is TRBJ2-3, with unresolved D. The germline V gene encodes CDR1 SGHAT and CDR2 FQNNGV. Trimming left V 5 bases short and J 2 bases short, with 14 bases between. The CDR3 runs 15 residues.

This clonotype was detected a few times. This rearrangement joins TRBV6-6 to TRBJ2-5; 10 bases line up with TRBD2. The CDR3 spans 15 residues. Germline trimming cut 6 bases from V and 4 bases from J; bases unmatched to any gene: 8. Germline V gene lookup returns CDR1 MNHNY and CDR2 SVGAGI (reference sequence). The DNA for the CDR3 is TGTGCCAGCAGACCAGCGGGGGGGCAGGGAGAGACCCAGTACTTC. Translating gives CASRPAGGQGETQYF.

This clonotype was counted a few times. V is TRBV5-1 and J is TRBJ2-4, with a possible D match to TRBD2 (5 bases). The CDR3 length is 15 residues. Per germline, CDR1 SGHRS and CDR2 YFSETQ. Trimming pared 0 bases from V and 6 bases from J, leaving 13 bases between. CDR3 sequence reads: CASSLGPGIANIQYF. CDR3 sequence (DNA): TGCGCCAGCAGCTTGGGCCCCGGGATCGCAAACATTCAGTACTTC. Supplemented by reference TRBV5-1 and TRBJ2-4, the full variable domain reads KAGVTQTPRYLIKTRGQQVTLSCSPISGHRSVSWYQQTPGQGLQFLFEYFSETQRNKGNFPGRFSGRQFSNSRSEMNVSTLELGDSALYLCASSLGPGIANIQYFGAGTRLSVL.

This clonotype was recorded a few times. Germline is not matched at one junction end, which may reflect a read error. The gene calls are TRBV12-3 or TRBV12-4 and TRBJ1-2, with a possible D match to TRBD1 (5 bases). The CDR3 has 13 residues. CDR3 residues: CAGSGPGKYGYTF. The CDR3 DNA reads as TGTGCCGGCAGTGGACCAGGGAAATATGGCTACACCTTC.

This clonotype was observed a few times. The chain combines TRBV12-3 or TRBV12-4 with TRBJ2-7; 9 nucleotides agree with TRBD2. The ends lost 4 bases at V and 10 bases at J; junction bases unmatched: 5. This CDR3 region has 12 residues. The CDR3 coding sequence is TGTGCCAGCAGTTACGGACTAGCGTCCCAGTACTTC. This gives the protein CASSYGLASQYF.

The chain combines TRBV28 with TRBJ2-5; D is possibly TRBD1 (6 bases). The CDR3 covers 16 residues. The germline V gene encodes CDR1 MDHEN and CDR2 SYDVKM. Trimming took off 4 bases at V and 4 bases at J, with 19 bases between the two ends. The CDR3 nucleotides read TGTGCCAGCAGTTCAGAACAGGGTGCTCGGGGAGAGACCCAGTACTTC. Encoded protein: CASSSEQGARGETQYF.

The chain uses TRBV9 and TRBJ1-1, with TRBD1 as a possible D gene (6 bases). CDR1 and CDR2 from the germline V gene are SGDLS and YYNGEE. Trimming took off 0 bases at V and 6 bases at J, with 9 bases between the two ends. The CDR3 consists of 13 residues. The CDR3 DNA reads as TGTGCCAGCAGCGTAGGGGGACATTCTGAAGCTTTCTTT. Its translation is CASSVGGHSEAFF.

V is TRBV4-3 and J is TRBJ2-7, with D possibly being TRBD2 (5 bases). V gave up 3 bases and J gave up 1 base, with 13 bases separating them. Germline-derived CDR1 and CDR2 are LGHNA and YSLEER. The CDR3 covers 15 residues. Here the CDR3 reads CASSQKADGSYEQYF. The CDR3 nucleotides read TGCGCCAGCAGCCAGAAAGCGGACGGTTCCTACGAGCAGTACTTC.

V gene TRBV4-3 combines with J gene TRBJ1-1; possibly TRBD1 for D (6 bases). V was shortened by 0 bases and J by 4 bases, with 12 bases between the two germline ends. The CDR3 spans 15 residues. Germline V gene sequence: CDR1 LGHNA, CDR2 YSLEER. The CDR3 is CASSQEQGSGTEAFF. The CDR3 nucleotides are TGCGCCAGCAGCCAAGAACAGGGAAGTGGCACTGAAGCTTTCTTT.

The chain recombines TRBV28 with TRBJ2-3; 8 bases are shared with TRBD1. The CDR3 runs to 20 residues. Per germline, CDR1 MDHEN and CDR2 SYDVKM. V shed 0 bases and J 0 bases; nucleotides not matched to a gene: 14. Written as DNA, the CDR3 is TGTGCCAGCAGTTTATGGGACAGGGAATACCCCCCGACTAGCACAGATACGCAGTATTTT. Translation: CASSLWDREYPPTSTDTQYF.

Notes on this clonotype: One end of the junction is discordant with germline, which a read error may explain. This sequence joins TRBV11-1 and TRBJ2-6, with a weak D call TRBD1 (5 bases). Germline values: CDR1 SGHAT, CDR2 FQDESV (reference sequence). The CDR3 length is 23 residues. The CDR3 DNA sequence: TGTGCCAGCAGACCCCTCCGTGCGGATGACAGCACTATCAAAGAATCTGGGGCCAACGTCCAGACTTTC. This encodes CASRPLRADDSTIKESGANVQTF. Full variable domain (remainder filled in from reference TRBV11-1 and TRBJ2-6): EAEVAQSPRYKITEKSQAVAFWCDPISGHATLYWYRQILGQGPELLVQFQDESVVDDSQLPKDRFSAERLKGVDSTLKIQPAELGDSAMYLCASRPLRADDSTIKESGANVQTFGAGSRLTVL.

This clonotype turned up a few times. At one end the junction does not follow the germline gene, possibly because of a read error. V is TRBV27 and J is TRBJ1-2; 7 bases are shared with TRBD1. The length of the CDR3 is 14 residues. Looked up from germline, CDR1 is MNHEY and CDR2 is SMNVEV (reference sequence). The CDR3, as DNA: TGTGCCAGCAGTTTTACAGGGGCTGGCTATGGCCACACCTTC. Translated, it gives CASSFTGAGYGHTF.

The rearrangement links TRBV2 to TRBJ2-7; D is perhaps TRBD2 (6 bases). Per the germline V gene, CDR1 is SNHLY and CDR2 is FYNNEI. Trimming removed 1 base at V and 5 bases at J, with 9 bases between. This CDR3 has 13 amino acids. Here the CDR3 DNA reads TGTGCCAGCAGTGAAGGCGGGGCAAACGAGCAGTACTTC. It specifies CASSEGGANEQYF.